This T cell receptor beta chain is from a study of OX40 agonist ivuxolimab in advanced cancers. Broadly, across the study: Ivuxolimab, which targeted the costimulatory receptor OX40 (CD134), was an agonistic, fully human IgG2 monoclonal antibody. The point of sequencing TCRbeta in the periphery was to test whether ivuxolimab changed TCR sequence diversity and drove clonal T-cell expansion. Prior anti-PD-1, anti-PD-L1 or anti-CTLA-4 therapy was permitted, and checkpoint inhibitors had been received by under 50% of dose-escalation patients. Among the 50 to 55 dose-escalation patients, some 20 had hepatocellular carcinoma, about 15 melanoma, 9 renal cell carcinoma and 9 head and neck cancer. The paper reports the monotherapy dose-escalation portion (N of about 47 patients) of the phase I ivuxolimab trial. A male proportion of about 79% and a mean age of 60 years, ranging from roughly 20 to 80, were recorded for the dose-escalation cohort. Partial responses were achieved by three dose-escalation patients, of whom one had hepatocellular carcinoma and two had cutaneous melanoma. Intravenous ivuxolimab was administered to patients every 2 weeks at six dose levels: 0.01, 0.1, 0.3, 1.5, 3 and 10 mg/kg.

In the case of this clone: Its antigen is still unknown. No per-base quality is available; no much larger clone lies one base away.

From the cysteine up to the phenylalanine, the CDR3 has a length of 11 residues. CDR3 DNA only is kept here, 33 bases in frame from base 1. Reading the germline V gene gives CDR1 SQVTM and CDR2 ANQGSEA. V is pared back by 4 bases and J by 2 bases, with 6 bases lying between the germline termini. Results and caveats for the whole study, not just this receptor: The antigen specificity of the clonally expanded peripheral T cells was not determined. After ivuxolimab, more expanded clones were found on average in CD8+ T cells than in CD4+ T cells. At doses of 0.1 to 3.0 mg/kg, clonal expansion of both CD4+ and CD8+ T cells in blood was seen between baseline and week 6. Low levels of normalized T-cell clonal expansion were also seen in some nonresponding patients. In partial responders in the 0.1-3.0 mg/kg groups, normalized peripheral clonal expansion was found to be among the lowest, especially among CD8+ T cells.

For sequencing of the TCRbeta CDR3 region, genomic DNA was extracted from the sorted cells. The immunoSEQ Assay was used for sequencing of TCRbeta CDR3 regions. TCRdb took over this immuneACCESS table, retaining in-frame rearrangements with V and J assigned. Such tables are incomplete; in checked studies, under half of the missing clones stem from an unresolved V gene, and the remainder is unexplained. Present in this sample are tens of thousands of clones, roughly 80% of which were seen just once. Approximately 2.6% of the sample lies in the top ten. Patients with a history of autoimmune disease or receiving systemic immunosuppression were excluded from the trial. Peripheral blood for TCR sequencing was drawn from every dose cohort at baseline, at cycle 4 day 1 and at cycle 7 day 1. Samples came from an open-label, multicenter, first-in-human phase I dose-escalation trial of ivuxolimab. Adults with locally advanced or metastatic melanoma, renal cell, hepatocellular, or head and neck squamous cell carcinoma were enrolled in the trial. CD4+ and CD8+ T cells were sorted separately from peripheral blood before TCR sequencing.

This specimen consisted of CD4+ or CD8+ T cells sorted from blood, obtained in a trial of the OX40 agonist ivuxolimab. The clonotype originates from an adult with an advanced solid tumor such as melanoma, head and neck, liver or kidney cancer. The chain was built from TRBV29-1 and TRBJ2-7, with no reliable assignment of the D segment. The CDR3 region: CSVAQAYEQYF. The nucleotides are TGCAGCGTTGCGCAGGCCTACGAGCAGTACTTC.